Each of the 8 T cell receptor beta chains below was sequenced from the same sample in a study of blood T cell repertoires in COVID-19 (dated by TCRdb to 2019 to 2021). The protocol used for the library was the immunoSEQ multiplex PCR assay. Drawn from immuneACCESS, this table holds only the in-frame rearrangements with V and J called that TCRdb kept. Clones are partly lost; checked studies trace under half to an unresolved V gene and leave the rest unexplained. For this sample the table gives tens of thousands of clones, of which approximately 80% were detected only once. The ten largest account for about 9.4% of the sample. Sequenced input: peripheral blood. These receptors all stem from a man aged 45 to 65 with COVID-19, enrolled during active disease.

V gene TRBV9 combines with J gene TRBJ2-2, with 9 bases aligning to TRBD2. The CDR3 is made up of 16 amino acids. Looked up from germline, CDR1 is SGDLS and CDR2 is YYNGEE. The J segment lost 3 bases and the V segment lost 2 bases, leaving 5 bases of the junction unmatched. The CDR3 DNA reads TGTGCCAGCAGCGTCCGCGGGAGGGTGTACACCGGGGAGCTGTTTTTT. It specifies CASSVRGRVYTGELFF.

Only a few counts were recorded for this clone. The CDR3, as DNA: TGTGCCAGCAGCCGACCTCAGGGGACCTATGGCTACACCTTC. Translated, it gives CASSRPQGTYGYTF. The chain links TRBV3-1 (or the pseudogene TRBV3-2) to TRBJ1-2, with TRBD1 as a possible D gene (6 bases). The CDR3 extends over 14 amino acids. In germline, CDR1 is LGHDT, CDR2 YNNKEL (reference sequence). Trimming cost V 4 bases and J 4 bases, with 13 bases left between them.

This rearrangement joins TRBV3-1 (or the pseudogene TRBV3-2) to TRBJ2-7; possibly TRBD2 for D (6 bases). Trimming took 2 bases from V and 2 from J, leaving 13 bases between them. In germline, CDR1 is LGHDT, CDR2 YNNKEL (reference sequence). This CDR3 is built from 15 residues. The CDR3 DNA is TGTGCCAGCAGCCAATCTGGGGGGAAGACCTACGAGCAGTACTTC. Translation gives CASSQSGGKTYEQYF.

The CDR3 loop reads CASSLTSGTSYEQYF. CDR3 nucleotide sequence: TGTGCCAGCAGTTTAACTAGCGGGACCTCCTACGAGCAGTACTTC. This chain connects TRBV28 to TRBJ2-7, with 10 positions matching TRBD2. The germline V gene encodes CDR1 MDHEN and CDR2 SYDVKM. This CDR3 comprises 15 residues. After removal of 2 bases from V and 0 bases from J, the junction contained 1 base not matched to a gene.

The chain couples TRBV5-4 to TRBJ2-3; D is possibly TRBD1 (6 bases). V lost 0 bases to trimming and J lost 6 bases, with 14 bases between them. The CDR3 contains 15 residues. CDR1 and CDR2 (germline): SGHNT, YYREEE (reference sequence). The CDR3 sequence is CASSLGGRGADTQYF. CDR3 DNA: TGTGCCAGCAGCTTGGGTGGCAGGGGAGCGGATACGCAGTATTTT.

The rearrangement joins TRBV18 to TRBJ1-3; the match to TRBD1 covers 9 bases. The CDR3 runs 15 residues. V dropped 1 base and J dropped 6; count of bases not matched to a gene: 4. Germline V gene sequence: CDR1 KGHSH, CDR2 LQKENI. The CDR3 bases are TGTGCCAGCTCACCACTGGGACAGGGTGAAAACACCATATATTTT. This gives the protein CASSPLGQGENTIYF.

CDR3 region: CASSIDPGTDTQYF. CDR3 bases: TGTGCCAGTAGTATAGATCCGGGCACAGATACGCAGTATTTT. The chain employs TRBV19 and TRBJ2-3; D call uncertain. V was shortened by 0 bases and J by 1 base, with 5 bases between the two germline ends. Germline loops: CDR1 LNHDA, CDR2 SQIVND (reference sequence). This CDR3 is 14 amino acids long.

This chain connects TRBV7-3 to TRBJ1-1; no reliable D call. Trimming pared 6 bases from V and 0 bases from J, leaving 14 bases between. The CDR3 extends over 15 amino acids. Looked up from germline, CDR1 is SGHTA and CDR2 is FQGTGA. The CDR3 nucleotides are TGTGCCAGCAGTCCTGCCAGGTTGATGAACACTGAAGCTTTCTTT. Translating it yields CASSPARLMNTEAFF.